This entry lists 30 T cell receptor beta chains sequenced from one sample in a study of technical replicates of blood from a handful of donors. Produced via immunoSEQ multiplex PCR; TCRdb's table is partial and in-frame only. The sample records more than 75,000 clones, less than 95% being singletons. The specimen was T cells isolated from PBMCs. Source of these receptors: a human donor in good health.

The chain combines TRBV13 with TRBJ2-1; a weak D match, TRBD2 (5 bases). The germline CDR1 and CDR2 sequences are PRHDT and FYEKMQ (reference sequence). This CDR3 has 16 residues. V was cut by 0 bases and J by 0 bases, with 9 bases left in between. CDR3 nucleotides: TGTGCCAGCAGCTTAGGGGACTGGAGCTCCTACAATGAGCAGTTCTTC. This sequence encodes CASSLGDWSSYNEQFF.

The chain carries TRBV19 and TRBJ1-4, with 9 bases lining up with TRBD1. Germline V CDR1 and CDR2: LNHDA, SQIVND (reference sequence). This CDR3 is built from 14 residues. With V trimmed by 4 bases and J by 4 bases, 1 base remained unmatched. The CDR3 here is CASSRDRDNEKLFF. CDR3 sequence (DNA): TGTGCCAGTAGTAGGGACAGGGATAATGAAAAACTGTTTTTT.

The rearrangement joins TRBV18 to TRBJ2-7; D is uncertain. The germline V and J ends were trimmed by 2 bases and 1 base, with 18 bases remaining between them. The CDR3 is 17 amino acids. The germline CDR1 and CDR2 sequences are KGHSH and LQKENI. The CDR3 sequence is CASSPNHFRSPSYEQYF. The CDR3 nucleotides are TGTGCCAGCTCACCAAACCACTTCCGTTCCCCTTCCTACGAGCAGTACTTC.

J is TRBJ2-2 and V is TRBV28; 10 bases align to TRBD2. The CDR3 contains 16 residues. In germline, CDR1 is MDHEN, CDR2 SYDVKM. J lost 7 bases, V lost 1 base, and 6 bases had no gene match. The CDR3 here is CASSLFSGRGSGELFF. CDR3 nucleotides: TGTGCCAGCAGTTTATTCAGCGGGAGGGGAAGCGGGGAGCTGTTTTTT.

The rearrangement uses TRBV28 and TRBJ1-4, with no clear D. CDR1 MDHEN and CDR2 SYDVKM come from the germline V gene. V gave up 4 bases and J gave up 2 bases, with 14 bases separating them. The CDR3 is 16 amino acids. CDR3 sequence (DNA): TGTGCCAGCAGTTCATGGGGAGGGATGACTAATGAAAAACTGTTTTTT. Translation gives CASSSWGGMTNEKLFF.

The CDR3 protein is CASSQDFRQGLGTQYF. The CDR3 bases are TGCGCCAGCAGCCAAGATTTCCGGCAGGGATTAGGGACCCAGTACTTC. This sequence joins TRBV4-3 and TRBJ2-5; D may be TRBD1 (5 bases). This CDR3 spans 16 amino acids. CDR1 is LGHNA, CDR2 YSLEER, per germline. V lost 0 bases, J lost 7 bases, and 18 bases lay in between.

The genes are TRBV5-1 and TRBJ2-1, with D possibly matching TRBD1 (6 bases). Trimming left V 7 bases short and J 6 bases short, with 11 bases between. CDR1 is SGHRS, CDR2 YFSETQ, per germline. This CDR3 is 12 amino acids long. The chain's CDR3 is CASGDNLNEQFF. The CDR3 DNA is TGCGCCAGCGGGGACAACCTCAATGAGCAGTTCTTC.

The gene calls are TRBV2 and TRBJ2-7, with D tentatively TRBD2 (5 bases). Germline values: CDR1 SNHLY, CDR2 FYNNEI. V shed 7 bases and J shed 1 base, with 11 bases lying between them. This CDR3 has 13 residues. CDR3 sequence: CASTLRESYEQYF. The CDR3 region has the DNA TGTGCCAGCACCCTAAGGGAGTCCTACGAGCAGTACTTC.

This chain uses TRBV7-9 with TRBJ2-7; 9 nucleotides match TRBD1. The CDR3 loop spans 14 amino acids. Germline V gene lookup returns CDR1 SEHNR and CDR2 FQNEAQ (reference sequence). The J segment lost 4 bases and the V segment lost 5 bases, leaving 6 bases of the junction unmatched. The CDR3 DNA reads TGTGCCAGCAGCCCTAGGGACAGGGCTTACGAGCAGTACTTC. Translation gives CASSPRDRAYEQYF.

The chain employs TRBV9 and TRBJ2-2; 8 bases are a match to TRBD1. This CDR3 spans 15 amino acids. Germline-derived CDR1 and CDR2 are SGDLS and YYNGEE. Trimming cost V 2 bases and J 6 bases; bases outside gene matches: 6. The CDR3 sequence is CASSVGTGFAGELFF. CDR3 DNA: TGTGCCAGCAGCGTTGGGACAGGTTTCGCCGGGGAGCTGTTTTTT.

V gene TRBV7-2 combines with J gene TRBJ2-3; the match to TRBD1 covers 7 bases. J lost 2 bases, V lost 5 bases, and 7 bases had no gene match. The CDR3 runs 15 residues. Germline CDR1 SGHTA, CDR2 FQGNSA. The DNA of the CDR3 is TGTGCCAGCAGCATTGGACAGGCCTACACAGATACGCAGTATTTT. This codes for CASSIGQAYTDTQYF.

J is TRBJ1-3 and V is TRBV27; no firm D call. V was shortened by 7 bases and J by 2 bases, with 9 bases between the two germline ends. The germline V gene encodes CDR1 MNHEY and CDR2 SMNVEV (reference sequence). The CDR3 covers 13 residues. The CDR3 region is CASKRAAGNTIYF. CDR3 DNA: TGTGCCAGCAAACGAGCCGCTGGAAACACCATATATTTT.

The chain uses TRBV10-3 and TRBJ2-2; the D gene is possibly TRBD1 (6 bases). The CDR3 has 13 amino acids. The germline gives CDR1 ENHRY, CDR2 SYGVKD. Deletions cut 11 bases from V and 3 bases from J, with 13 bases between. In DNA form, the CDR3 reads TGTGCCCTCATACAGGGATACACCGGGGAGCTGTTTTTT. Translation gives CALIQGYTGELFF.

In DNA, the CDR3 is TGTGCCAGCCCCCTCCGAGTCCTCTATGGCTACACCTTC. It specifies CASPLRVLYGYTF. V usage is TRBV9 and J usage is TRBJ1-2; no clear D. The germline V and J ends were trimmed by 7 bases and 4 bases, with 14 bases remaining between them. The CDR3 loop spans 13 amino acids. The germline V gene has CDR1 SGDLS and CDR2 YYNGEE.

The J gene is TRBJ1-1, the V gene TRBV10-2; 8 nucleotides agree with TRBD1. Germline CDR1 reads WSHSY; CDR2 reads SAAADI. The CDR3 totals 12 residues. The trim removed 6 bases at V and 7 bases at J, leaving 4 bases unmatched. The CDR3 DNA follows: TGCGCCAGCAGAAACGGACAGGGTGAAGCTTTCTTT. As protein: CASRNGQGEAFF.

The rearrangement links TRBV6-1 to TRBJ1-2; 7 positions agree with TRBD1. V lost 1 base and J lost 4; bases outside the gene matches: 0. In germline, CDR1 is MNHNS, CDR2 SASEGT. CDR3 length: 13 residues. In DNA form, the CDR3 reads TGTGCCAGCAGTGAAGGGACAGGCTATGGCTACACCTTC. The encoded protein is CASSEGTGYGYTF.

This clone was seen once. The CDR3 region has the DNA TGCGCCAGCAGCCACCAATATCTAACAGAGAACACTGAAGCTTTCTTT. It translates to CASSHQYLTENTEAFF. V usage is TRBV4-1 and J usage is TRBJ1-1; D gene ambiguous. This CDR3 contains 16 residues. Trimming removed 3 bases from V and 1 base from J, with 15 bases in between. Germline V gene sequence: CDR1 MGHRA, CDR2 YSYEKL.

The V gene is TRBV5-4, the J gene TRBJ1-5; no definite D call. Germline CDR1 is SGHNT and CDR2 is YYREEE (reference sequence). Trimming cost V 0 bases and J 0 bases, with 7 bases left between them. The CDR3 length is 15 residues. DNA of the CDR3: TGTGCCAGCAGCTTGGCAGTGTATAGCAATCAGCCCCAGCATTTT. As protein: CASSLAVYSNQPQHF. The variable domain in full, completed from reference TRBV5-4 and TRBJ1-5, reads ETGVTQSPTHLIKTRGQQVTLRCSSQSGHNTVSWYQQALGQGPQFIFQYYREEENGRGNFPPRFSGLQFPNYSSELNVNALELDDSALYLCASSLAVYSNQPQHFGDGTRLSIL.

The chain links TRBV4-1 to TRBJ2-3; D is possibly TRBD2 (6 bases). Per germline, CDR1 MGHRA and CDR2 YSYEKL. The V gene lost 2 bases and the J gene lost 5 bases, with 14 bases spanning the gap. This CDR3 has 15 amino acids. The CDR3 nucleotides are TGCGCCAGCAGCCAACTTAGCGGTGATATAGATACGCAGTATTTT. Its translation: CASSQLSGDIDTQYF.

This chain connects TRBV6-5 to TRBJ1-2; 7 bases match TRBD1. With 6 bases clipped from V and 6 bases from J, the junction kept 7 bases outside the gene matches. The CDR3 is made up of 13 amino acids. The V gene's germline CDR1 is MNHEY and CDR2 SVGAGI. The CDR3 protein is CASRRGGADGYTF. The CDR3, as DNA: TGTGCCAGCAGACGAGGGGGCGCCGATGGCTACACCTTC.

The genes are TRBV19 and TRBJ1-5; 7 bases are a match to TRBD1. The CDR3 has 14 residues. V trimming: 3 bases; J trimming: 10 bases; junction bases outside the gene matches: 9. CDR1 is LNHDA and CDR2 is SQIVND in the germline V gene (reference sequence). As DNA, the CDR3 is TGTGCCAGTAGTATCGGGACAGCCAGCAGCCCCCAGCATTTT. It is translated as CASSIGTASSPQHF.

The CDR3 loop reads CASTRGQARYEQYF. In nucleotides, the CDR3 is TGTGCCAGCACCCGAGGGCAGGCCAGGTACGAGCAGTACTTC. The J gene is TRBJ2-7, the V gene TRBV5-6; TRBD2 is a possible D gene (5 bases). The CDR3 loop spans 14 amino acids. Looked up from germline, CDR1 is SGHDT and CDR2 is YYEEEE. Trimming cost V 6 bases and J 4 bases, with 17 bases left between them.

This sequence joins TRBV4-1 and TRBJ2-7, with TRBD2 identical over 9 bases. After removal of 4 bases from V and 6 bases from J, the junction contained 10 bases not matched to a gene. The CDR3 length is 15 residues. Per the germline V gene, CDR1 is MGHRA and CDR2 is YSYEKL. The CDR3 coding sequence is TGCGCCAGCAGCCCTAGTGGCGGGAGGGCTTCCGAGCAGTACTTC. Residues: CASSPSGGRASEQYF.

Only a few counts were recorded for this clone. The CDR3 region has the DNA TGTGCCTGGAGGCAGGGTATTGGCTCTGAAGCTTTCTTT. Translation gives CAWRQGIGSEAFF. V usage is TRBV30 and J usage is TRBJ1-1; possibly TRBD1 for D (5 bases). Trimming pared 3 bases from V and 6 bases from J, leaving 14 bases between. Germline V gene sequence: CDR1 GTSNPN, CDR2 SVGIG (reference sequence). This CDR3 is built from 13 residues.

Points on this clone: The identical CDR3 is also encoded by other nucleotide sequences in the sample. The rearrangement joins TRBV19 to TRBJ1-5; 7 bases match TRBD1. Per the germline V gene, CDR1 is LNHDA and CDR2 is SQIVND (reference sequence). V dropped 6 bases and J dropped 4; count of bases not matched to a gene: 3. The CDR3 covers 13 residues. The CDR3: CASSRQGNQPQHF. The CDR3 nucleotides read TGTGCCAGTAGCCGACAGGGAAATCAGCCCCAGCATTTT.

J is TRBJ1-3 and V is TRBV7-9; 10 bases agree with TRBD1. The germline gives CDR1 SEHNR, CDR2 FQNEAQ (reference sequence). This CDR3 comprises 17 residues. V shed 7 bases and J 0 bases; nucleotides not matched to a gene: 9. The CDR3 loop reads CASNKVGQGFSGNTIYF. Written as DNA, the CDR3 is TGTGCCAGCAACAAAGTGGGACAGGGGTTCTCTGGAAACACCATATATTTT.

V is TRBV11-2 and J is TRBJ1-1; D gene unclear. The CDR3 length is 12 residues. Trimming shortened V by 5 bases and J by 4 bases, and 8 bases separated the two germline ends. Germline CDR1 is SGHAT and CDR2 is FQNNGV. Here the CDR3 DNA reads TGTGCCAGCAGCATGCTACGCACTGAAGCTTTCTTT. Translated: CASSMLRTEAFF.

This chain uses TRBV18 with TRBJ1-1; D is unresolved. The germline V gene has CDR1 KGHSH and CDR2 LQKENI. The CDR3 length is 13 residues. Between the trimmed V and J ends, which lost 3 bases and 1 base, there was a span of 6 bases. The CDR3 DNA is TGTGCCAGCTCACCTCCGGGGAACACTGAAGCTTTCTTT. It is translated as CASSPPGNTEAFF. Combining the CDR3 with reference TRBV18 and TRBJ1-1 gives the whole variable domain NAGVMQNPRHLVRRRGQEARLRCSPMKGHSHVYWYRQLPEEGLKFMVYLQKENIIDESGMPKERFSAEFPKEGPSILRIQQVVRGDSAAYFCASSPPGNTEAFFGQGTRLTVV.

This clone was seen only once. Written as DNA, the CDR3 is TGCAGCGGCGTGGACACCCCGAACACTGAAGCTTTCTTT. Protein product: CSGVDTPNTEAFF. This chain links TRBV29-1 with TRBJ1-1, with D perhaps TRBD1 (5 bases). CDR1 SQVTM and CDR2 ANQGSEA come from the germline V gene. The V end was cut by 7 bases, the J end by 1 base, with 13 bases between. This CDR3 has 13 amino acids. The whole variable domain, filled in from reference TRBV29-1 and TRBJ1-1, reads SAVISQKPSRDICQRGTSLTIQCQVDSQVTMMFWYRQQPGQSLTLIATANQGSEATYESGFVIDKFPISRPNLTFSTLTVSNMSPEDSSIYLCSGVDTPNTEAFFGQGTRLTVV.

This chain links TRBV18 with TRBJ2-7; TRBD2 matches 13 bases. Germline V gene sequence: CDR1 KGHSH, CDR2 LQKENI. The V gene end was trimmed by 1 base and the J gene end by 2 bases; junction bases not matched to a gene: 8. This CDR3 has 18 residues. The CDR3 sequence is CASSPLTGLAGDPYEQYF. CDR3 sequence (DNA): TGTGCCAGCTCACCACTTACCGGACTAGCGGGAGACCCCTACGAGCAGTACTTC. The variable domain in full, completed from reference TRBV18 and TRBJ2-7, reads NAGVMQNPRHLVRRRGQEARLRCSPMKGHSHVYWYRQLPEEGLKFMVYLQKENIIDESGMPKERFSAEFPKEGPSILRIQQVVRGDSAAYFCASSPLTGLAGDPYEQYFGPGTRLTVT.